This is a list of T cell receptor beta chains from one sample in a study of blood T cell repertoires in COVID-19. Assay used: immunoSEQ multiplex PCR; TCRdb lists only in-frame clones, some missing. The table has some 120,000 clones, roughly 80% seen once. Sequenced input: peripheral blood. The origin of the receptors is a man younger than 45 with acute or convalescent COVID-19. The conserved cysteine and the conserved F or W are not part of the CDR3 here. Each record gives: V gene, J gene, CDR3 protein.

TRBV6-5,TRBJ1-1,ASSYSMGGTEAF
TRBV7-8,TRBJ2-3,ASSLPTRRDTQY
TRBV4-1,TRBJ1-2,ASSQDGTGGFGYT
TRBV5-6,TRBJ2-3,ASSFGGGPNTQY
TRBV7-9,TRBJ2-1,ASLLAGANPEQF
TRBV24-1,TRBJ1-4,ATPREKLF
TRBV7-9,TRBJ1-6,ASGHQGGRNSPLH
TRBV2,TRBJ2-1,ASMEGGGAYNEQF
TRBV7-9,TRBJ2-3,ASSKSADTQY
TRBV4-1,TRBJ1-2,ASSQEPGIYGYT
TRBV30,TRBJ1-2,AWSRRGGAGGYT
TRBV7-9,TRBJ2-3,ASLRSVGTDTQY
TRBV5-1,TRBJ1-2,ASSFPRGEDGYT
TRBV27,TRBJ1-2,ASSPRQTNYGYT
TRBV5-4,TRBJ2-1,ASSLGGGEMYNEQF
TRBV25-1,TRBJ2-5,ASSEASGSETQY
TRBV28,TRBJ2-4,ASSLFGLAKNIQY
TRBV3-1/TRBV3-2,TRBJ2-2,ASSQDTPLVGKYTGELF